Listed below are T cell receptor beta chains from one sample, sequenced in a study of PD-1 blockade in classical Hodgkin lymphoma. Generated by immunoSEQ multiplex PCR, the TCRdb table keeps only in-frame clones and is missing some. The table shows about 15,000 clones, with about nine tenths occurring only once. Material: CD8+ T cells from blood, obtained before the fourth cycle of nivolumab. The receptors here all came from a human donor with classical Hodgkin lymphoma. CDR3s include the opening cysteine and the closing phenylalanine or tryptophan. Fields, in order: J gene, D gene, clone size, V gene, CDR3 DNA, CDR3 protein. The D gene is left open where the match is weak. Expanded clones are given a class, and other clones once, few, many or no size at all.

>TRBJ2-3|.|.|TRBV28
TGTGCCAGCACCTCCCCAAACGGGGTACATACGCAGTATTTT
CASTSPNGVHTQYF
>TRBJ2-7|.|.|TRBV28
TGTGCCAGCAGTTTGGGGCTCGACTTTGAGCAGTACTTC
CASSLGLDFEQYF
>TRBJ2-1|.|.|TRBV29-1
TGCAGCGTTGGGGGGCAGGACCGAGCGGGTGAGCAGTTCTTC
CSVGGQDRAGEQFF
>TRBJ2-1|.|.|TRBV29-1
TGCAGCGTTGAAGAGGACAGCTACAATGAGCAGTTCTTC
CSVEEDSYNEQFF
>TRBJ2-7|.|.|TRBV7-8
TGTGCCAGCAGCTTAGGCCGGGACCGGAGCTCCTACGAGCAGTACTTC
CASSLGRDRSSYEQYF
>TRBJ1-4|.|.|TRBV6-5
TGTGCCAGCACCCCCGTCGCCAGGGGTAGTGAAAAACTGTTTTTT
CASTPVARGSEKLFF
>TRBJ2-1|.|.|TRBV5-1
TGCGCCAGCAGCTTGGGGGACTACAATGAGCAGTTCTTC
CASSLGDYNEQFF
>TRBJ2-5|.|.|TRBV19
TGTGCCCCGGGGAGGAGGTCTGTAGAGACCCAGTACTTC
CAPGRRSVETQYF
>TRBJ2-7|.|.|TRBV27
TGTGCCAGCAGTCCGGCACCCACCTTCTACGAGCAGTACTTC
CASSPAPTFYEQYF
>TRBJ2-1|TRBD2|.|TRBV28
TGTGCCAGCAGTTTAGGGCTAGCGGGGCATGAGCAGTTCTTC
CASSLGLAGHEQFF
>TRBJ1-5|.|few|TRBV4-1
TGCGCCAGCAGCCAAGATCCCGGGTTTGGTAATAGCAATCAGCCCCAGCATTTT
CASSQDPGFGNSNQPQHF
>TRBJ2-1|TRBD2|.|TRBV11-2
TGTGCCAGCAGCTTAGGCGGGGGGGCAGTTGAGCAGTTCTTC
CASSLGGGAVEQFF
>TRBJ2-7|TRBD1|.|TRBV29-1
TGCAGCGTAGAACGGGCAGGGGGCCGGTACGAGCAGTACTTC
CSVERAGGRYEQYF
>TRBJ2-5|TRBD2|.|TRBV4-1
TGCGCCAGCAGCCAATGGCTAGCGGGAGCCCCAAAGGGGGAGACCCAGTACTTC
CASSQWLAGAPKGETQYF
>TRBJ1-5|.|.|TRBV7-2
TGTGCCAGCAGCTTAGTTGGAGATCAGCCCCAGCATTTT
CASSLVGDQPQHF
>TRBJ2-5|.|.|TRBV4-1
TGCGCCAGCAGCCAAGTCGGACTTAGGGGAGAGACCCAGTACTTC
CASSQVGLRGETQYF
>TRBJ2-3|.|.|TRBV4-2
TGTGCCAGCAGCCAAGCTTATAGTGGAGATACGCAGTATTTT
CASSQAYSGDTQYF
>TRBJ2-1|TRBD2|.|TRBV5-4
TGTGCCAGCAGCTTCGATACTAGCGGGAGCTATGAGCAGTTCTTC
CASSFDTSGSYEQFF
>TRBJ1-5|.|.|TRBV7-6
TGTGCCAGCAGCCGATCTTTGGCCGAGCCCCAGCATTTT
CASSRSLAEPQHF
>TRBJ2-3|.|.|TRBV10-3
TGTGCCATCGTGGACGGGGCTAGCACAGATACGCAGTATTTT
CAIVDGASTDTQYF
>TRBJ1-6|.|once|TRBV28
TGTGCCAGCAGTTTCAGGAGCTCCTATAATTCACCCCTCCACTTT
CASSFRSSYNSPLHF
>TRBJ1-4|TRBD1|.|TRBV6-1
TGTGCCAGCAGTTGGGACAGAGAGGGTGAAAAACTGTTTTTT
CASSWDREGEKLFF
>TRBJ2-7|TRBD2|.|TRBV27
TGTGCCAGCAGTCCCCGGGGGGTTTACGAGCAGTACTTC
CASSPRGVYEQYF
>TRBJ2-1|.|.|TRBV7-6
TGTGCCAGCAGCGTACTACTAGACGGGGCCTACAATGAGCAGTTCTTC
CASSVLLDGAYNEQFF
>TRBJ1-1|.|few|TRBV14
TGTGCCAGCAGCCCCCGGGTCCTGAACACTGAAGCTTTCTTT
CASSPRVLNTEAFF
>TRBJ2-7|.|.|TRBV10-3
TGTGCCATCAGTGATGACTTAACCTACGAGCAGTACTTC
CAISDDLTYEQYF
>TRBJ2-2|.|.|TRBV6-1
TGTGCCAGCAGTGAAGCGCTAGGGGGATGGCATACCGGGGAGCTGTTTTTT
CASSEALGGWHTGELFF